This entry describes one TCR beta chain. CD8 cells regarded as naive lacked CD45RO, were positively chosen for CCR7, and omitted terminally differentiated effector memory CD45RA+ cells. This sample is drawn from a study of shared clonotypes between healthy human individuals. Sorted-subset replicate PCRs used about 200 ng of genomic DNA. This amount corresponded to approximately 30,000 T cell genomes. Authors' analysis steps: ImmunoSEQ output held junction-only sequences without quality scores, so filtering differed. Repertoires were generated with immunoSEQ multiplex PCR, while TCRdb's copy carries only in-frame clones and drops some. D and trimming come from the DNA, and the V and J calls and clone size come from that table. Found here are hundreds of thousands of clones, approximately 96% of them singletons; the top ten hold around 0.12%. J gave up 5 bases and V 0 bases, and 9 bases lay outside the gene matches. The CDR3 extends over 19 amino acids. Germline assignment: CDR1 GTSNPN and CDR2 SVGIG (reference sequence).

Sequencing was done on a sample of naive CD8+ T cells sorted from blood. The J gene is TRBJ2-2, the V gene TRBV30; TRBD2 agrees at 16 bases. The TCR was taken from a woman in her thirties in good health. The CDR3 is CAWSVLGLAGGPGTGELFF. Written as DNA, the CDR3 is TGTGCCTGGAGTGTACTGGGACTAGCGGGAGGGCCGGGAACCGGGGAGCTGTTTTTT.